The TCR beta chain described here comes from a study of glioma-infiltrating T cells. This clonotype was counted between two and nine times. Its antigen is not identified. The iRepertoire nested amplicon-rescue multiplex PCR amplified TCR alpha and beta CDR3s from RNA. Tissue mRNA or PBMC total RNA, about 90-400 ng, went into one-step reverse transcription and amplification. TCRdb re-derived calls from the multiplex PCR reads in MiXCR, one entry per CDR3 protein. The sample yields 9,500 to 15,000 distinct CDR3 sequences, 26% seen once. Study-wide points: Gliomas, especially low-grade, showed above-expected tissue-blood divergence; non-neoplastic patients showed below.

V was pared by 4 bases and J by 5 bases, with 10 bases of the junction left unmatched. CDR3 length equals 17 residues. Germline V gene data show CDR1 as LGHDT and CDR2 as YNNKEL (reference sequence). The TCR sequence derives from a human donor with low-grade glioma or glioblastoma, undergoing nonglioma brain surgery, or in good health (not recorded which). The sequencing input was glioma tissue, nonneoplastic brain tissue, or PBMCs (not recorded which). V gene TRBV3-1 combines with J gene TRBJ2-2; 10 nucleotides align to TRBD2. CDR3 DNA sequence: TGTGCCAGCAGCCCCCCATGGGCTAGCGGGAGAACCGGGGAGCTGTTTTTT. Its protein is CASSPPWASGRTGELFF.